This entry describes one TCR beta chain. V was pared by 3 bases and J by 3 bases, with 4 bases of the junction left unmatched. The CDR3 totals 15 residues. The germline CDR1 and CDR2 sequences are SNHLY and FYNNEI. Method: immunoSEQ multiplex PCR; TCRdb's copy keeps in-frame clones and lacks some. The table has 30,000 to 35,000 clones, approximately 87% seen once. This specimen belongs to a study of OX40 agonist ivuxolimab in advanced cancers. As for the study in general: Prior checkpoint blockade (anti-PD-1, anti-PD-L1 or anti-CTLA-4) was permitted; approximately 40% had it.

The clonotype comes from an adult with an advanced solid tumor such as melanoma, head and neck, liver or kidney cancer. The V call is TRBV2, the J call TRBJ2-3; TRBD2 matches 9 bases. Source: CD4+ or CD8+ T cells sorted from blood, taken in a trial of the OX40 agonist ivuxolimab. CDR3 nucleotides: TGTGCCAGCAGTGAGAGACTAGCGGAGACAGATACGCAGTATTTT. It encodes CASSERLAETDTQYF.